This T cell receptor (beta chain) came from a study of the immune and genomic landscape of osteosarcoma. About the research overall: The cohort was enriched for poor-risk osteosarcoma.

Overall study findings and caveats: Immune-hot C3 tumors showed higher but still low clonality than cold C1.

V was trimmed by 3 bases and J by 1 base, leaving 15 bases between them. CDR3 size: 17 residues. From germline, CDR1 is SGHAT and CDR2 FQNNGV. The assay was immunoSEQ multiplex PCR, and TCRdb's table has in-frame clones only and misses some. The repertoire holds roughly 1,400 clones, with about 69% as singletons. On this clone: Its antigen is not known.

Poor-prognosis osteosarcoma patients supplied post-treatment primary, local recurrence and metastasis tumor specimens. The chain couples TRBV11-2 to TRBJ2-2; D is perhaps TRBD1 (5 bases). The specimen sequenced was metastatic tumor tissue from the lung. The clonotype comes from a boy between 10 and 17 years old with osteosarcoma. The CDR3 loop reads CASSFEPPGMNTGELFF. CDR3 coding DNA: TGTGCCAGCAGCTTCGAACCTCCAGGGATGAACACCGGGGAGCTGTTTTTT.